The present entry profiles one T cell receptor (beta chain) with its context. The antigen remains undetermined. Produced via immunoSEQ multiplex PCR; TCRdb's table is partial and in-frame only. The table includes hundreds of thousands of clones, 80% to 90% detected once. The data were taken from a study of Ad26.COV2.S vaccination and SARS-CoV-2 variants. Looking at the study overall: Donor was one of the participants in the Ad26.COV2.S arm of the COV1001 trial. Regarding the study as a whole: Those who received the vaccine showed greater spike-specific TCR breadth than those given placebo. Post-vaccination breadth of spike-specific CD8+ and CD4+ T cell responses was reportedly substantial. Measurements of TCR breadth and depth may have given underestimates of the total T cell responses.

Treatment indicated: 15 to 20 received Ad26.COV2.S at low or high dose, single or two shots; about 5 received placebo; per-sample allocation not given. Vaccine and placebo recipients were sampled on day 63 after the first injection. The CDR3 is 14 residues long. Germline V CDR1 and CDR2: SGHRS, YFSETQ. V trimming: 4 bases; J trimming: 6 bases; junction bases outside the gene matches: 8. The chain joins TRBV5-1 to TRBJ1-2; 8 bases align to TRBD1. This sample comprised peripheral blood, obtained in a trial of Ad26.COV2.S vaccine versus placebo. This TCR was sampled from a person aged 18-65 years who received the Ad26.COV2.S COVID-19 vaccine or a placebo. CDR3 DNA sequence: TGCGCCAGCAGCCCCGAGGACAGGGTAAATGGCTACACCTTC. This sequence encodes CASSPEDRVNGYTF.